This TCR beta chain was found in a study of shared clonotypes between healthy human individuals. Findings and limits, study-wide: The small donor group covered limited genetic and exposure diversity.

A split of CD4+ cells into CD45RA+ naive and CD45RA-negative memory subsets was performed. Generated by immunoSEQ multiplex PCR, the TCRdb table keeps only in-frame clones and is missing some. The sample shows 980,000 or so clones, 76% of them seen only once. The trim removed 4 bases at V and 2 bases at J, leaving 3 bases unmatched. The germline CDR1 and CDR2 sequences are ENHRY and SYGVKD. The CDR3 spans 15 residues. This clone occurred a few times. The target antigen is unknown. The V call is TRBV10-3, the J call TRBJ2-1, with 9 nucleotides matching TRBD2. This receptor was taken from a man aged 18 to 35 in good health. The sequencing sample was made of memory CD4+ T cells sorted from blood. Described subset: CD45RA-negative fraction. CDR3 residues: CAISGASGAYNEQFF. CDR3 DNA: TGTGCCATCAGTGGAGCTAGCGGGGCCTACAATGAGCAGTTCTTC.